One sample yielded the 5 T cell receptor beta chains listed below, sequenced in a study of cytomegalovirus exposure and HLA in healthy donors. Primers for the PCR totalled 60 Vbeta and 13 Jbeta. Clones were sequenced by immunoSEQ multiplex PCR, and TCRdb holds only the in-frame ones, with some missing. There are fewer than 140,000 clones in the sample; roughly four fifths occur only once, and roughly 1.6% lies in the top ten. Sequencing was carried out using PBMCs. The origin of the receptors is a man in his fifties or sixties in good health and CMV-seronegative.

This clone was seen more than once but under ten times. V and J are TRBV5-1 and TRBJ2-1; TRBD1 aligns across 8 bases. Trimming took 4 bases from V and 7 from J; bases not matched to a gene: 13. The CDR3 runs to 16 residues. CDR1 and CDR2 (germline): SGHRS, YFSETQ. This chain's CDR3 is CASSQDRERGLNEQFF. In DNA form, the CDR3 reads TGCGCCAGCAGCCAGGACAGGGAACGGGGCTTAAATGAGCAGTTCTTC.

The V and J genes are TRBV19 and TRBJ1-3; D is possibly TRBD1 (5 bases). Deletions cut 6 bases from V and 1 base from J, with 7 bases between. Per germline, CDR1 LNHDA and CDR2 SQIVND (reference sequence). The CDR3 runs 13 residues. As DNA, the CDR3 is TGTGCCAGTAGGGCAGGGTCTGGAAACACCATATATTTT. The encoded protein is CASRAGSGNTIYF.

This clone showed up just a few times. The gene calls are TRBV10-2 and TRBJ1-4; D may be TRBD1 (5 bases). The CDR3 loop spans 14 amino acids. V lost 10 bases, J lost 2 bases, and 14 bases lay in between. Germline-derived CDR1 and CDR2 are WSHSY and SAAADI. CDR3 sequence (DNA): TGCGCCACTCCGGGGGAGGGGACTAATGAAAAACTGTTTTTT. Its protein product is CATPGEGTNEKLFF.

The chain recombines TRBV14 with TRBJ2-1; tentative D call: TRBD2 (6 bases). V dropped 1 base and J dropped 0 bases, with 7 bases sitting between them. Per germline, CDR1 SGHDN and CDR2 FVKESK. The CDR3 has 15 amino acids. CDR3 DNA: TGTGCCAGCAGCCAAGGCGGGGACTCCTACAATGAGCAGTTCTTC. This gives the protein CASSQGGDSYNEQFF.

J is TRBJ1-1 and V is TRBV7-9; tentatively, D is TRBD1 (6 bases). Germline V gene data show CDR1 as SEHNR and CDR2 as FQNEAQ (reference sequence). Deletions cut 4 bases from V and 0 bases from J, with 9 bases between. The CDR3 sequence is 14 residues long. The CDR3 nucleotides read TGTGCCAGCAGCTCGACAGGTTTGAACACTGAAGCTTTCTTT. Protein sequence: CASSSTGLNTEAFF. Looking up the rest from reference TRBV7-9 and TRBJ1-1 gives the full variable domain: DTGVSQNPRHKITKRGQNVTFRCDPISEHNRLYWYRQTLGQGPEFLTYFQNEAQLEKSRLLSDRFSAERPKGSFSTLEIQRTEQGDSAMYLCASSSTGLNTEAFFGQGTRLTVV.